A single sample gave rise to the 12 T cell receptor beta chains below, sequenced in a study of T cells expressing NK-cell markers. TCRdb re-called the 5' RACE reads; one entry per CDR3 protein, DNA not given. Its listing shows about 450,000 distinct CDR3 sequences. Specimen: blood T cells: a sorted CD56 or NKG2C T cell subset, CD4+ or CD8+ T cells, or bulk PBMC T cells (not recorded which). Receptors were obtained from a woman aged 18 to 75 in good health.

The chain couples TRBV10-3 to TRBJ2-1; TCRdb's assignment of TRBD1 cannot be checked, as there is no DNA. Germline lookup yields CDR1 ENHRY and CDR2 SYGVKD. There are 17 residues in the CDR3. The CDR3 sequence is CAISEVSLGKGHNEQFF.

This chain joins TRBV4-3 and TRBJ1-1. Germline CDR1 and CDR2: LGHNA and YSLEER. This CDR3 spans 13 amino acids. The CDR3 is CASSQGLAAEAFF.

The chain carries TRBV18 and TRBJ2-7; the D call of TRBD1 rests on TCRdb alone, since no DNA is present to check it. CDR3 length: 11 residues. Germline V gene lookup returns CDR1 KGHSH and CDR2 LQKENI. CDR3 protein: CASSQNGQQYF.

CDR3 region: CASSFAPIGSSYEQYF. The chain recombines TRBV7-6 with TRBJ2-7. Per the germline V gene, CDR1 is SGHVS and CDR2 is FNYEAQ. The CDR3 covers 16 residues.

The rearrangement uses TRBV12-3 or TRBV12-4 and TRBJ2-3; TCRdb's D gene call, TRBD1, goes unchecked for lack of DNA. This CDR3 contains 15 residues. The CDR3 sequence is CASSPGGMISDTQYF.

The V gene is TRBV6-1, the J gene TRBJ2-1; TCRdb outputs TRBD2, but without DNA this stays unchecked. Germline CDR1 and CDR2: MNHNS and SASEGT. CDR3 size: 15 residues. This CDR3 is CASSAPPGLAGEQFF.

The J gene is TRBJ2-1, the V gene TRBV6-1; TCRdb gives TRBD2 as the D gene, but with no DNA this cannot be confirmed. The germline CDR1 and CDR2 sequences are MNHNS and SASEGT. The length of the CDR3 is 13 residues. The CDR3 here is CASSRELYNEQFF.

This chain connects TRBV18 to TRBJ2-5; TCRdb picks TRBD1, but there is no DNA to check that call. The germline V gene has CDR1 KGHSH and CDR2 LQKENI. The CDR3 has 14 residues. The chain's CDR3 is CASSPSQGEETQYF.

The chain recombines TRBV20-1 with TRBJ1-5; TCRdb's D gene call, TRBD1, goes unchecked for lack of DNA. Germline V gene lookup returns CDR1 DFQATT and CDR2 SNEGSKA (reference sequence). The CDR3 loop spans 14 amino acids. CDR3 residues: CSAPPRARGQPQHF.

This chain links TRBV12-3 or TRBV12-4 with TRBJ1-2; TCRdb names TRBD1, which stays unverified in the absence of DNA. This CDR3 comprises 14 residues. The chain's CDR3 is CASVSLGSGVGYTF.

The chain recombines TRBV5-1 with TRBJ2-7. Germline V CDR1 and CDR2: SGHRS, YFSETQ. The CDR3 sequence is 12 residues long. The CDR3 region is CASSGFSYEQYF.

The chain employs TRBV3-1 and TRBJ2-1; the TCRdb D gene call, TRBD1, has no DNA to confirm it. The V gene's germline CDR1 is LGHDT and CDR2 YNNKEL (reference sequence). This CDR3 has 16 amino acids. CDR3: CASSQDRKAGDNEQFF.